This T cell receptor beta chain was sequenced for a study of blood T cell repertoires in COVID-19. Study summary: Samples of COVID-19 (acute and convalescent) were obtained from the United States, Italy and Spain. PBMCs, B-cell-depleted T cells, or T cells provided the cDNA or gDNA that made up the material.

Per the original data handling: Estimated nucleated cell counts came from reference gene primer amplification. TCRdb's table, derived via immunoSEQ multiplex PCR, lists solely in-frame clones and lacks some. V, J and clone size are taken as reported in that table, and D and trimming were inferred from the DNA itself. This table has about 180,000 clones, approximately 81% appearing once. Trimming took off 1 base at V and 12 bases at J, with 18 bases between the two ends. Germline CDR1 reads LNHDA; CDR2 reads SQIVND (reference sequence). The CDR3 covers 14 residues. There are a few counts of this clone.

The sample was peripheral blood. The genes are TRBV19 and TRBJ1-1; D might be TRBD1 (6 bases). The clonotype originates from a young man with active or convalescent COVID-19. CDR3 loop: CASSIGVRGGEPFF. The CDR3 bases are TGTGCCAGTAGTATAGGGGTTCGTGGGGGCGAACCTTTCTTT. Together with reference TRBV19 and TRBJ1-1, the CDR3 gives the full variable domain: DGGITQSPKYLFRKEGQNVTLSCEQNLNHDAMYWYRQDPGQGLRLIYYSQIVNDFQKGDIAEGYSVSREKKESFPLTVTSAQKNPTAFYLCASSIGVRGGEPFFGQGTRLTVV.